Here is one T cell receptor beta chain with its context. The source of the sample is a study of cytotoxic CD8 clonotypes in ibrutinib-treated CLL. V shed 10 bases and J shed 3 bases, with 13 bases lying between them. Germline V gives CDR1 LGHNT, CDR2 FRNRAP. This CDR3 contains 13 residues. The protocol was immunoSEQ multiplex PCR, while the TCRdb copy is restricted to in-frame clones and leaves out a portion. The top ten clones hold about 5.9% of a sample with 300,000 to 400,000 clones, roughly 67% of them seen once. The origin of this receptor is a human donor with chronic lymphocytic leukemia. Material: PBMCs, obtained after 36 months of ibrutinib treatment. V usage is TRBV12-5 and J usage is TRBJ2-1; a weak D match, TRBD1 (5 bases). CDR3 region: CATTYRSYNEQFF. The CDR3 DNA sequence: TGTGCTACAACGTACAGGAGCTACAATGAGCAGTTCTTC.